The 19 T cell receptor beta chains given below trace back to one sample, sequenced in a study of blood T cell repertoires in COVID-19. Libraries were prepared by immunoSEQ multiplex PCR; TCRdb keeps only in-frame clonotypes and omits some of them. The sample carries under 40,000 clones, about 89% recorded once. The specimen sequenced was peripheral blood. The receptors originated from a man older than 75 with active COVID-19.

The chain carries TRBV10-3 and TRBJ1-2; TRBD1 might be the D (6 bases). CDR1 and CDR2 from the germline V gene are ENHRY and SYGVKD. The V and J ends lost 6 bases and 8 bases respectively, with 16 bases between them. The CDR3 is 13 residues long. CDR3 region: CAISAAGGGGYTF. CDR3 nucleotide sequence: TGTGCCATCAGCGCCGCCGGGGGGGGCGGCTACACCTTC.

The rearrangement joins TRBV5-1 to TRBJ1-1; 8 bases are a match to TRBD1. CDR1 is SGHRS, CDR2 YFSETQ, per germline. The CDR3 spans 14 residues. The ends lost 0 bases at V and 6 bases at J; junction bases unmatched: 4. The CDR3 DNA sequence: TGCGCCAGCAGCTTGGATGGACAGGGAGCTGAAGCTTTCTTT. Protein: CASSLDGQGAEAFF.

The chain recombines TRBV2 with TRBJ2-7, with D maybe TRBD1 (5 bases). The CDR3 sequence is 14 residues long. V was clipped by 5 bases and J by 2 bases, with 13 bases between them. Germline V gene data show CDR1 as SNHLY and CDR2 as FYNNEI. The CDR3 DNA is TGTGCCAGCAGTTTGACAGAAGGGGCCTACGAGCAGTACTTC. Translating it yields CASSLTEGAYEQYF.

The J gene is TRBJ2-1, the V gene TRBV6-2 or TRBV6-3, with 13 positions matching TRBD2. Germline V gives CDR1 MNHEY, CDR2 SVGEGT. The CDR3 runs to 14 residues. The junction had 3 bases not matched to a gene; V was cut back by 5 bases and J by 8 bases. The CDR3 sequence is CASSGLAGVYEQFF. CDR3 DNA: TGTGCCAGCAGTGGACTAGCGGGAGTTTATGAGCAGTTCTTC.

The chain joins TRBV2 to TRBJ2-7; TRBD2 agrees at 8 bases. This CDR3 has 17 residues. Germline V CDR1 and CDR2: SNHLY, FYNNEI. V shed 2 bases, J shed 5 bases, and the junction held 14 bases outside the gene matches. CDR3 protein: CASSESLSGSPFDEQYF. Written as DNA, the CDR3 is TGTGCCAGCAGTGAAAGTCTGAGCGGGAGCCCGTTTGACGAGCAGTACTTC.

The chain has TRBV5-1 and TRBJ2-7, with D possibly matching TRBD2 (6 bases). Germline CDR1 reads SGHRS; CDR2 reads YFSETQ. The V end lost 5 bases, the J end lost 0 bases, and 15 bases lay between the germline ends. The CDR3 extends over 15 amino acids. The chain's CDR3 is CASRLLDGSSYEQYF. The CDR3 nucleotides are TGCGCCAGCAGACTCCTGGACGGGAGCTCCTACGAGCAGTACTTC.

The J gene is TRBJ2-7, the V gene TRBV7-2; tentatively, D is TRBD2 (5 bases). This CDR3 is built from 15 residues. Per the germline V gene, CDR1 is SGHTA and CDR2 is FQGNSA. Trimming took off 4 bases at V and 2 bases at J, with 15 bases between the two ends. The CDR3 nucleotides are TGTGCCAGCAGCTCCCAGGCGGACTCTACCTACGAGCAGTACTTC. Translated, it gives CASSSQADSTYEQYF.

The J gene is TRBJ2-5, the V gene TRBV7-2; 12 bases are a match to TRBD2. The trim removed 5 bases at V and 5 bases at J, leaving 6 bases unmatched. The germline V gene has CDR1 SGHTA and CDR2 FQGNSA. The CDR3 runs 15 residues. The CDR3 spells CASSPSGRAGETQYF. The CDR3 DNA sequence: TGTGCCAGCAGCCCTAGCGGGAGGGCCGGTGAGACCCAGTACTTC.

This clone was counted a single time. CDR3 DNA sequence: TGTGCCAGCAGTCCCCCCGGGACAGAGACAGCCAAAAACATTCAGTACTTC. This sequence encodes CASSPPGTETAKNIQYF. This chain connects TRBV28 to TRBJ2-4, with TRBD1 matching over 7 bases. Trimming took 5 bases from V and 0 from J; bases not matched to a gene: 10. The CDR3 is made up of 17 amino acids. Germline V gene sequence: CDR1 MDHEN, CDR2 SYDVKM.

The chain is built from TRBV21-1 and TRBJ2-7; TRBD1 reflects the table's D call only, with no check against the DNA. TRBV21-1 is a pseudogene. CDR3 size: 14 residues. CDR3 sequence reads: CASSKGAGAHEQYF. The CDR3 region has the DNA TGTGCCAGCAGCAAAGGGGCAGGGGCCCACGAGCAGTACTTC.

The genes are TRBV7-8 and TRBJ2-7, with a weak D call TRBD2 (5 bases). Germline values: CDR1 SGHVS, CDR2 FQNEAQ. Trimming shortened V by 4 bases and J by 2 bases, and 18 bases separated the two germline ends. The CDR3 is 16 amino acids. The CDR3 protein is CASSSDRTVNTYEQYF. The CDR3 nucleotides are TGTGCCAGCAGCTCGGACCGGACTGTGAACACCTACGAGCAGTACTTC.

The chain employs TRBV19 and TRBJ2-4; 9 bases agree with TRBD1. There are 15 residues in the CDR3. Germline V lookup: CDR1 LNHDA, CDR2 SQIVND (reference sequence). V trimming: 10 bases; J trimming: 5 bases; junction bases outside the gene matches: 12. CDR3 bases: TGTGCCACCCGATGGGTACAGGGGGCCCAAAACATTCAGTACTTC. Its protein is CATRWVQGAQNIQYF.

The chain employs TRBV7-6 and TRBJ1-3, with a possible D match to TRBD1 (6 bases). V shed 2 bases and J shed 0 bases, with 14 bases lying between them. The CDR3 consists of 17 residues. The germline gives CDR1 SGHVS, CDR2 FNYEAQ. CDR3 region: CASSLSGGESSGNTIYF. The CDR3, as DNA: TGTGCCAGCAGCTTATCGGGGGGCGAGAGCTCTGGAAACACCATATATTTT.

This sequence joins TRBV6-5 and TRBJ2-3; possibly TRBD1 for D (6 bases). The CDR3 covers 14 residues. Germline CDR1 is MNHEY and CDR2 is SVGAGI. Trimming took off 5 bases at V and 2 bases at J, with 11 bases between the two ends. The CDR3: CASSRTEITDTQYF. Written as DNA, the CDR3 is TGTGCCAGCAGTCGGACAGAGATCACAGATACGCAGTATTTT.

The chain carries TRBV7-7 and TRBJ1-1; a weak D match, TRBD1 (5 bases). The CDR3 is made up of 13 amino acids. The germline CDR1 and CDR2 sequences are SSHAT and FNYEAQ (reference sequence). Trimming stripped 5 bases from V and 1 base from J, with 8 bases between. CDR3 amino acids: CASSQTANTEAFF. CDR3 in DNA: TGTGCCAGCAGCCAGACAGCGAACACTGAAGCTTTCTTT.

This clone was picked up a small number of times. V is TRBV9 and J is TRBJ2-2, with 7 bases fitting TRBD1. The V segment lost 0 bases and the J segment 2 bases; nucleotides outside the gene matches: 4. CDR1 and CDR2 from the germline V gene are SGDLS and YYNGEE. CDR3 length: 16 amino acids. The CDR3 nucleotides are TGTGCCAGCAGCGTAGAGACAGGGCTAAACACCGGGGAGCTGTTTTTT. Protein product: CASSVETGLNTGELFF.

The chain has TRBV9 and TRBJ2-1; a weak D match, TRBD2 (5 bases). The V gene lost 4 bases and the J gene lost 7 bases, with 18 bases spanning the gap. CDR1 is SGDLS, CDR2 YYNGEE, per germline. The CDR3 runs 15 residues. CDR3 residues: CASSHASSARNEQFF. CDR3 nucleotide sequence: TGTGCCAGCAGCCATGCTAGCAGCGCGAGGAATGAGCAGTTCTTC.

The genes are TRBV7-2 and TRBJ2-1; 8 nucleotides align to TRBD1. The CDR3 sequence is 17 residues long. Germline V gene sequence: CDR1 SGHTA, CDR2 FQGNSA. V lost 3 bases, J lost 4 bases, and 11 bases stayed unmatched. The CDR3 region is CASSFVGTGIKYNEQFF. The CDR3 DNA is TGTGCCAGCAGCTTCGTGGGGACAGGAATAAAATACAATGAGCAGTTCTTC. Variable domain in full (rest from reference TRBV7-2 and TRBJ2-1): GAGVSQSPSNKVTEKGKDVELRCDPISGHTALYWYRQSLGQGLEFLIYFQGNSAPDKSGLPSDRFSAERTGGSVSTLTIQRTQQEDSAVYLCASSFVGTGIKYNEQFFGPGTRLTVL.

V is TRBV7-9 and J is TRBJ2-1; 8 bases are shared with TRBD2. The trim removed 3 bases at V and 4 bases at J, leaving 11 bases unmatched. Germline V CDR1 and CDR2: SEHNR, FQNEAQ (reference sequence). The CDR3 runs 17 residues. The CDR3 loop reads CASSFVPGLGGYNEQFF. The CDR3 coding sequence is TGTGCCAGCAGCTTCGTACCGGGACTAGGGGGATACAATGAGCAGTTCTTC.